Listed here are 21 T cell receptor beta chains from one sample, sequenced in a study of regulatory T cells in long-lasting Graves disease. Researchers made TCR beta libraries by using iRepertoire HTBI primers and running Arm-PCR on CDR3 regions. TCRdb fed the multiplex PCR reads into MiXCR, producing one record per CDR3 protein. The top ten hold over 15% of the sample, which has over 350,000 distinct CDR3 sequences, 14% seen once. Described time point: newly diagnosed GD, antithyroid drugs for less than 3 months. RNA isolated from PBMCs was used to make the TCR library. The same data also went into a second study, on T cells in Graves' hyperthyroidism and ophthalmopathy.

The material sequenced was peripheral blood mononuclear cells (PBMCs), taken at new diagnosis, from a patient treated with antithyroid drugs. The origin of the receptors is a woman in her forties or fifties with Graves disease.

This clonotype was detected only a few times. The rearrangement joins TRBV6-2 or TRBV6-3 to TRBJ1-1; D is ambiguous. The germline gives CDR1 MNHEY, CDR2 SVGEGT. V was shortened by 6 bases and J by 1 base, with 12 bases between the two germline ends. The CDR3 runs to 14 residues. Written as DNA, the CDR3 is TGTGCCAGCAGGAGCCAGACGGGGAACACTGAAGCTTTCTTT. It codes for CASRSQTGNTEAFF.

This clonotype appeared many times. This chain links TRBV6-5 with TRBJ1-1; D is unclear. Germline V lookup: CDR1 MNHEY, CDR2 SVGAGI. This CDR3 has 14 residues. With 0 bases removed from V and 3 bases from J, the gap between germline ends came to 8 bases. The CDR3 nucleotides read TGTGCCAGCAGTTACTCGAGCAGGCACACTGAAGCTTTCTTT. Protein: CASSYSSRHTEAFF.

A note on this clonotype: A much larger clone is a single base away; this may be a read error. This chain links TRBV18 with TRBJ2-3, with D maybe TRBD2 (6 bases). The CDR3 loop spans 15 amino acids. Germline CDR1 reads KGHSH; CDR2 reads LQKENI. The CDR3 DNA is TGTACCAGCTCAACTCGGGACTGGATCACAGATACGCAGTATTTT. Its translation: CTSSTRDWITDTQYF. Combining the CDR3 with reference TRBV18 and TRBJ2-3 gives the whole variable domain NAGVMQNPRHLVRRRGQEARLRCSPMKGHSHVYWYRQLPEEGLKFMVYLQKENIIDESGMPKERFSAEFPKEGPSILRIQQVVRGDSAAYFCTSSTRDWITDTQYFGPGTRLTVL.

Regarding this clonotype: No conserved phenylalanine or tryptophan is present at the end of the CDR3, so a read error is the likely explanation. The chain is built from TRBV5-1 and TRBJ1-2; 7 bases fit TRBD1. V lost 0 bases, J lost 3 bases, and 11 bases stayed unmatched. The CDR3 contains 17 residues. From germline, CDR1 is SGHRS and CDR2 YFSETQ. CDR3 residues: CASSLEKTTGLHYGYTC. The CDR3 nucleotides read TGCGCCAGCAGCTTGGAAAAAACGACAGGGCTTCACTATGGCTACACCTGC.

The chain couples TRBV29-1 to TRBJ1-1; D possibly corresponds to TRBD1 (5 bases). The CDR3 loop spans 13 amino acids. Germline V gene lookup returns CDR1 SQVTM and CDR2 ANQGSEA. V was trimmed by 7 bases and J by 7 bases, leaving 19 bases between them. The CDR3, as DNA: TGCAGCGCTCAGGGAATTATGATTGTTGAAGCTTTCTTT. Residues: CSAQGIMIVEAFF.

In its sample, this clonotype was seen a few times. This chain uses TRBV5-1 with TRBJ1-1; 8 positions agree with TRBD1. V lost 7 bases, J lost 6 bases, and 11 bases stayed unmatched. Germline CDR1 SGHRS, CDR2 YFSETQ. The CDR3 runs to 14 residues. CDR3 DNA: TGCGCCAGCGACCCAGGGGGCGCCACCCCTGAAGCTTTCTTT. It codes for CASDPGGATPEAFF.

As for this clonotype: One base away lies a much larger clone, so this may be a sequencing read error. This chain links TRBV6-1 with TRBJ2-7; D remains unclear. With 3 bases removed from V and 3 bases from J, the gap between germline ends came to 3 bases. Germline V gene data show CDR1 as MNHNS and CDR2 as SASEGT. CDR3 length equals 11 residues. The CDR3: CASSEYYEQYF. For the CDR3, the DNA is TGTGCCAGCAGTGAGTACTACGAGCAGTACTTC.

Turning to this clonotype: A read error may explain this, as a much larger clone is one base away. The rearrangement links TRBV5-1 to TRBJ2-1; 7 positions agree with TRBD2. Per germline, CDR1 SGHRS and CDR2 YFSETQ. This CDR3 is built from 15 residues. The DNA of the CDR3 is TGCGCCAGCAGCTTGGTAGGGGACTACTACTATGAGCAGTTCTTC. Residues: CASSLVGDYYYEQFF.

This clonotype has just a few counts. The V call is TRBV6-2 or TRBV6-3, the J call TRBJ2-1; 7 bases agree with TRBD1. Per germline, CDR1 MNHEY and CDR2 SVGEGT. The CDR3 has 15 amino acids. V shed 5 bases, J shed 3 bases, and the junction held 7 bases outside the gene matches. This chain's CDR3 is CASSDPAGGYNEQFF. In DNA form, the CDR3 reads TGTGCCAGCAGTGACCCGGCAGGGGGCTACAATGAGCAGTTCTTC.

The chain has TRBV10-3 and TRBJ1-5, with TRBD1 matching over 7 bases. CDR3 length: 16 residues. The germline CDR1 and CDR2 sequences are ENHRY and SYGVKD. V shed 4 bases and J 1 base; nucleotides not matched to a gene: 7. The DNA of the CDR3 is TGTGCCATCAGTGGGGACAGTTGGTGGAGCAATCAGCCCCAGCATTTT. This codes for CAISGDSWWSNQPQHF.

This clonotype was seen repeatedly, ten times or more. V and J are TRBV10-3 and TRBJ2-7, with 7 bases that match TRBD1. The V gene end was trimmed by 10 bases and the J gene end by 0 bases; junction bases not matched to a gene: 9. CDR1 is ENHRY and CDR2 is SYGVKD in the germline V gene. CDR3 length equals 14 residues. CDR3 amino acids: CATQRQGRSYEQYF. DNA of the CDR3: TGTGCCACCCAACGACAGGGCCGCTCCTACGAGCAGTACTTC.

This clonotype was picked up many times. The chain combines TRBV30 with TRBJ2-1; tentatively, D is TRBD1 (6 bases). The germline V gene encodes CDR1 GTSNPN and CDR2 SVGIG (reference sequence). The CDR3 is made up of 14 amino acids. Trimming removed 3 bases at V and 6 bases at J, with 15 bases between. The CDR3 DNA reads TGTGCCTGGAGCCCGGGACACGCGACCAATGAGCAGTTCTTC. Residues: CAWSPGHATNEQFF.

Ten or more counts support this clonotype. The chain is built from TRBV30 and TRBJ1-4; 7 bases agree with TRBD1. V lost 4 bases and J lost 6; bases outside the gene matches: 5. CDR1 and CDR2 from the germline V gene are GTSNPN and SVGIG (reference sequence). This CDR3 has 13 residues. CDR3 nucleotide sequence: TGTGCCTGGACGAAGGGGGCTTATGAAAAACTGTTTTTT. Translating it yields CAWTKGAYEKLFF.

The chain employs TRBV12-3 or TRBV12-4 and TRBJ2-4; D is tentatively TRBD1 or TRBD2 (5 bases each). V gave up 5 bases and J gave up 0 bases, with 29 bases separating them. CDR3 length: 21 amino acids. CDR3 DNA sequence: TGTGCCAGCAGTACAGGCACATGGGGGTTTGAAGGGGACCGAGCCAAAAACATTCAGTACTTC. Protein sequence: CASSTGTWGFEGDRAKNIQYF.

This clonotype turned up a few times. The chain employs TRBV5-6 and TRBJ2-7; possibly TRBD1 or TRBD2 for D (6 bases each). The V end was cut by 5 bases, the J end by 7 bases, with 22 bases between. The germline gives CDR1 SGHDT, CDR2 YYEEEE. The CDR3 loop spans 15 amino acids. CDR3 sequence reads: CASRPYTGASWEQYF. In DNA form, the CDR3 reads TGTGCCAGCAGACCCTACACGGGGGCTTCCTGGGAGCAGTACTTC.

The chain recombines TRBV7-6 with TRBJ2-7, with TRBD1 identical over 7 bases. This CDR3 contains 16 residues. V was clipped by 4 bases and J by 3 bases; unmatched bases: 12. CDR1 and CDR2 (germline): SGHVS, FNYEAQ. CDR3 in DNA: TGTGCCAGCAGCTCGGGCCCGCCCGCAGGGGGCTACGAGCAGTACTTC. It specifies CASSSGPPAGGYEQYF.

Comments on this clonotype: Since a much larger clone is just one base distant, this may be a read error. The chain recombines TRBV15 with TRBJ2-2; 12 bases are a match to TRBD2. This CDR3 region has 17 residues. Germline CDR1 LNHNV, CDR2 YYDKDF (reference sequence). V lost 5 bases and J lost 5; bases outside the gene matches: 9. In nucleotides, the CDR3 is TGTGCCACCAGCTCAAAAGGGACTAGCGGGCGGACCGGGGAGCTGTTTTTT. As protein: CATSSKGTSGRTGELFF.

This clonotype occurred a few times. V gene TRBV9 combines with J gene TRBJ2-7; 11 bases fit TRBD1. Germline-derived CDR1 and CDR2 are SGDLS and YYNGEE. J gave up 3 bases and V 7 bases, and 3 bases lay outside the gene matches. The CDR3 runs to 13 residues. CDR3 region: CASGTGGGYEQYF. The DNA for the CDR3 is TGTGCCAGCGGGACAGGGGGTGGCTACGAGCAGTACTTC.

A few counts support this clonotype. The rearrangement links TRBV5-8 to TRBJ1-2, with no clear D. Trimming cost V 0 bases and J 4 bases, with 10 bases left between them. Germline V gene lookup returns CDR1 SGHTS and CDR2 YDEGEE. This CDR3 contains 14 residues. CDR3 region: CASSLEVRFYGYTF. The CDR3 coding sequence is TGTGCCAGCAGCTTGGAGGTCCGCTTCTATGGCTACACCTTC.

This clonotype showed up many times. The chain combines TRBV28 with TRBJ1-2, with D unclear. Trimming removed 6 bases at V and 1 base at J, with 15 bases between. Germline assignment: CDR1 MDHEN and CDR2 SYDVKM. The CDR3 covers 15 residues. The CDR3: CASSHEPVNNYGYTF. Written as DNA, the CDR3 is TGTGCCAGCAGCCATGAACCTGTTAATAACTATGGCTACACCTTC.

The chain combines TRBV4-2 with TRBJ2-1; D is undetermined. The CDR3 is made up of 14 amino acids. Germline V gene data show CDR1 as LGHNA and CDR2 as YNFKEQ. Trimming took 0 bases from V and 4 from J, leaving 7 bases between them. The CDR3 sequence is CASSQETHYNEQFF. The DNA of the CDR3 is TGTGCCAGCAGCCAAGAGACTCATTACAATGAGCAGTTCTTC.